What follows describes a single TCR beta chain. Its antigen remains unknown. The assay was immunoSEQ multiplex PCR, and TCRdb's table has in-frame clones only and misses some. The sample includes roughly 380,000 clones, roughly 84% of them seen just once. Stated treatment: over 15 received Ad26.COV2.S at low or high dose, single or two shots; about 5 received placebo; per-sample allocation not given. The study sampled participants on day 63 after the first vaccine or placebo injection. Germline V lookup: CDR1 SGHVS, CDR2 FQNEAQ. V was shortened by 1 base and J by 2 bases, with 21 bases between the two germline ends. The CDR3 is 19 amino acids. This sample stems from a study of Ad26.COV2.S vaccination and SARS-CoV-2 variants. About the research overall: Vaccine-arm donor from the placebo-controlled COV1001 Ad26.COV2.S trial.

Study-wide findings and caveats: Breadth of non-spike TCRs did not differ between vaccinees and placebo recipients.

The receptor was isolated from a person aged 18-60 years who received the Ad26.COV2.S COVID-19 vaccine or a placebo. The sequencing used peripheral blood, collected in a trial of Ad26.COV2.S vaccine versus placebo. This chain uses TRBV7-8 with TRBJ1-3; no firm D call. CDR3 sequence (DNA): TGTGCCAGCAGCTTAGGGGCCCCATATCATGGACCCACTGGAAACACCATATATTTT. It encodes CASSLGAPYHGPTGNTIYF. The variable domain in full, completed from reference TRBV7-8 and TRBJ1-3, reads GAGVSQSPRYKVAKRGQDVALRCDPISGHVSLFWYQQALGQGPEFLTYFQNEAQLDKSGLPSDRFFAERPEGSVSTLKIQRTQQEDSAVYLCASSLGAPYHGPTGNTIYFGEGSWLTVV.